These 9 T cell receptor beta chains came from one sample sequenced in a study of blood T cell repertoires in COVID-19. Some clones are missing from TCRdb's copy, which holds only in-frame ones; the method was immunoSEQ multiplex PCR. Here the sample spans some 170,000 clones, roughly 89% being singletons. The sample was peripheral blood. Source of these receptors: a woman aged 55-75 years who had recovered from COVID-19.

This clone appeared once. This sequence joins TRBV28 and TRBJ1-2; D uncertain. Germline V gene lookup returns CDR1 MDHEN and CDR2 SYDVKM. Trimming removed 6 bases at V and 7 bases at J, with 18 bases between. The CDR3 sequence is 14 residues long. The CDR3 region is CASRLRAPRGGYTF. The CDR3 coding sequence is TGTGCCAGCAGGTTGAGGGCCCCTCGGGGTGGCTACACCTTC.

The gene calls are TRBV4-2 and TRBJ2-3; 9 nucleotides match TRBD2. Germline CDR1 is LGHNA and CDR2 is YNFKEQ. The trim removed 4 bases at V and 4 bases at J, leaving 6 bases unmatched. This CDR3 has 15 amino acids. CDR3 sequence reads: CASSPLAGGPDTQYF. DNA for the CDR3: TGTGCCAGCAGCCCCTTGGCGGGGGGGCCAGATACGCAGTATTTT.

The CDR3 protein is CASSIPPQQGLKNQPQHF. The CDR3 coding sequence is TGTGCCAGTAGTATCCCTCCCCAACAGGGGCTTAAAAATCAGCCCCAGCATTTT. The rearrangement uses TRBV19 and TRBJ1-5, with 7 positions matching TRBD1. V dropped 3 bases and J dropped 4; count of bases not matched to a gene: 15. The CDR3 totals 18 residues. Looked up from germline, CDR1 is LNHDA and CDR2 is SQIVND (reference sequence).

The rearrangement links TRBV6-2 or TRBV6-3 to TRBJ1-1; 10 nucleotides match TRBD1. Germline V gene data show CDR1 as MNHEY and CDR2 as SVGEGT. The CDR3 is made up of 12 amino acids. The V and J ends lost 5 bases and 6 bases, in that order; junction bases with no gene match: 0. This CDR3 is CASSGQGAEAFF. CDR3 nucleotides: TGTGCCAGCAGTGGACAGGGGGCTGAAGCTTTCTTT.

CDR3 loop: CASSSDRGEAFF. The CDR3 DNA reads TGTGCCAGCAGCTCCGACAGGGGTGAAGCTTTCTTT. This chain links TRBV7-9 with TRBJ1-1; 8 bases match TRBD1. The J segment lost 7 bases and the V segment lost 4 bases, leaving 2 bases of the junction unmatched. The germline gives CDR1 SEHNR, CDR2 FQNEAQ (reference sequence). The CDR3 is made up of 12 amino acids.

The V and J genes are TRBV10-3 and TRBJ2-1; TRBD2 agrees at 9 bases. The germline CDR1 and CDR2 sequences are ENHRY and SYGVKD. V dropped 6 bases and J dropped 8; count of bases not matched to a gene: 8. The CDR3 contains 14 residues. The CDR3 region is CAISDPREGYEQFF. CDR3 DNA sequence: TGTGCCATCAGCGACCCGCGGGAGGGGTATGAGCAGTTCTTC.

V and J are TRBV11-2 and TRBJ1-2; the match to TRBD1 covers 7 bases. Looked up from germline, CDR1 is SGHAT and CDR2 is FQNNGV. Losses at the gene ends were 1 base for V and 5 bases for J; bases not matched to a gene: 7. The CDR3 has 15 residues. CDR3 protein: CASSLVTGAGYGYTF. As DNA, the CDR3 is TGTGCCAGCAGCTTAGTCACAGGGGCCGGATATGGCTACACCTTC. Full variable domain (rest looked up from reference TRBV11-2 and TRBJ1-2): EAGVAQSPRYKIIEKRQSVAFWCNPISGHATLYWYQQILGQGPKLLIQFQNNGVVDDSQLPKDRFSAERLKGVDSTLKIQPAKLEDSAVYLCASSLVTGAGYGYTFGSGTRLTVV.

The chain has TRBV5-5 and TRBJ1-6; D ambiguous. The CDR3 loop spans 16 amino acids. The germline CDR1 and CDR2 sequences are SGHKS and YYEKEE (reference sequence). With 3 bases removed from V and 7 bases from J, the gap between germline ends came to 17 bases. CDR3 residues: CASSWSRQADNSPLHF. Here the CDR3 DNA reads TGTGCCAGCAGCTGGTCGCGGCAAGCGGACAATTCACCCCTCCACTTT.

The rearrangement joins TRBV5-3 to TRBJ1-1, with no clear D. TRBV5-3 has ORF status, its function being uncertain. This CDR3 is 10 amino acids long. Trimming removed 0 bases from V and 9 bases from J, with 3 bases in between. As DNA, the CDR3 is TGTGCCAGAAGCTTGGTTAAAGCTTTCTTT. Translated, it gives CARSLVKAFF.